The entry that follows covers one T cell receptor (beta chain) sequence. The sample belongs to a study of siplizumab effects on memory and regulatory T cells. Sequencing used immunoSEQ multiplex PCR; TCRdb keeps in-frame clones, though not all of them. This table has 100,000 or so clones, 75% to 95% appearing once. The specimen was CD4+ T cells sorted from blood. The sequence was obtained from a human donor in good health. Some clones in this sample may be carry-over from other donors' samples.

Here the CDR3 DNA reads TGTGCCAGCAGTCCACTAGCGGGACCGTACGAGCAGTACTTC. This gives the protein CASSPLAGPYEQYF. This chain joins TRBV6-4 and TRBJ2-7; 10 nucleotides agree with TRBD2. Germline CDR1 and CDR2: MRHNA and SNTAGT. V trimming: 5 bases; J trimming: 4 bases; junction bases outside the gene matches: 5. The CDR3 spans 14 residues.